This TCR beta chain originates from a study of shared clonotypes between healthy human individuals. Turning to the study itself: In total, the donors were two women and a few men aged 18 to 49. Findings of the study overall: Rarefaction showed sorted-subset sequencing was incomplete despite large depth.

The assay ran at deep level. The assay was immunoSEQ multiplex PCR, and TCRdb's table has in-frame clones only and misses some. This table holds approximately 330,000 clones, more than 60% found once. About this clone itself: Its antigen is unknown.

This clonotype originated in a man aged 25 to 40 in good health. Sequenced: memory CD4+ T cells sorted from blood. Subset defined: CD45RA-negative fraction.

CDR3 loop: CASSQGITENYEQYF. Written as DNA, the CDR3 is TGTGCCAGCAGCCAAGGTATCACTGAGAACTACGAGCAGTACTTC. The chain carries TRBV4-2 and TRBJ2-7; no clear D gene. The length of the CDR3 is 15 residues. V was shortened by 1 base and J by 3 bases, with 13 bases between the two germline ends. From germline, CDR1 is LGHNA and CDR2 YNFKEQ.